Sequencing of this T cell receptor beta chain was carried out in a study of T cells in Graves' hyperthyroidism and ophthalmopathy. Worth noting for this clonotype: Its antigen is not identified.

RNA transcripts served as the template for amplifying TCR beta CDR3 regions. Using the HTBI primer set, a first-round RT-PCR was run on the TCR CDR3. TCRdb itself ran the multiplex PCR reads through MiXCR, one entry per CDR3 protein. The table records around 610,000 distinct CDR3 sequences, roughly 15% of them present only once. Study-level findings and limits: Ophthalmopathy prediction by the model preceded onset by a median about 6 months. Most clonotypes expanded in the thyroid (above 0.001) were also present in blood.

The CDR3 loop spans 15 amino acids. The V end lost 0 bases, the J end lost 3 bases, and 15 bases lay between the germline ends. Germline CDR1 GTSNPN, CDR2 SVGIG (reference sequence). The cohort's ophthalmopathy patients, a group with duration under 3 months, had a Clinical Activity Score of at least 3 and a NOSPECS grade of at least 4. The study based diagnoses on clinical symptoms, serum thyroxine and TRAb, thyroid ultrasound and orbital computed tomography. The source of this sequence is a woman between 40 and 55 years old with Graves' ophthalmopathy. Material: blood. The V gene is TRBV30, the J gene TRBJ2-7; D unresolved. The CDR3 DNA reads TGTGCCTGGAGTGTACTGGATGACCCGCTCTACGAGCAGTACTTC. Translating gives CAWSVLDDPLYEQYF.